The 23 T cell receptor beta chains below come from one sample, sequenced in a study of T cells expressing NK-cell markers. TCRdb re-called the 5' RACE reads and shows each CDR3 protein once, DNA omitted. This sample's table reports a few hundred thousand distinct CDR3 sequences. Sequencing was performed on blood T cells: a sorted CD56 or NKG2C T cell subset, CD4+ or CD8+ T cells, or bulk PBMC T cells (not recorded which). These TCRs come from a man younger than 35 in good health.

J is TRBJ1-5 and V is TRBV5-1; the D call of TRBD1 rests on TCRdb alone, since no DNA is present to check it. CDR3 length: 16 residues. Germline V gene lookup returns CDR1 SGHRS and CDR2 YFSETQ. The CDR3 is CASKPGMTGNNQPQHF.

The rearrangement links TRBV10-1 to TRBJ1-1. CDR3 length: 15 amino acids. Per germline, CDR1 WNHNN and CDR2 SYGVQD (reference sequence). CDR3 sequence: CASSEGRALDTEAFF.

The chain combines TRBV30 with TRBJ1-4. Germline V CDR1 and CDR2: GTSNPN, SVGIG (reference sequence). This CDR3 is built from 11 residues. This CDR3 reads CAWNGQPKLFF.

The chain employs TRBV29-1 and TRBJ2-2. Looked up from germline, CDR1 is SQVTM and CDR2 is ANQGSEA. The CDR3 totals 12 residues. CDR3: CSVAVPPGELFF.

The chain combines TRBV19 with TRBJ1-5; TCRdb designates TRBD1, a call that cannot be tested without DNA. CDR3 length equals 15 residues. CDR1 is LNHDA, CDR2 SQIVND, per germline (reference sequence). This chain's CDR3 is CASSIDRGTNQPQHF.

The V call is TRBV24-1, the J call TRBJ2-1; no DNA is available, so the TRBD1 call from TCRdb remains unchecked. The CDR3 extends over 14 amino acids. Germline-derived CDR1 and CDR2 are KGHDR and SFDVKD. The CDR3 reads CATSDPGINNEQFF.

This chain connects TRBV4-2 to TRBJ1-2; TCRdb gives TRBD1 as the D gene, but with no DNA this cannot be confirmed. The germline V gene has CDR1 LGHNA and CDR2 YNFKEQ. CDR3 length: 19 residues. The CDR3: CASSQVKWEGQEANYGYTF.

The chain recombines TRBV7-9 with TRBJ1-2. Germline CDR1 is SEHNR and CDR2 is FQNEAQ (reference sequence). The CDR3 spans 15 residues. The CDR3 region is CASSTGRLLNYGYTF.

The J gene is TRBJ2-2, the V gene TRBV7-2; TCRdb's assignment of TRBD1 cannot be checked, as there is no DNA. The germline V gene has CDR1 SGHTA and CDR2 FQGNSA. The CDR3 loop spans 14 amino acids. CDR3 region: CASSPGPNTGELFF.

The chain employs TRBV5-1 and TRBJ1-6. The germline V gene encodes CDR1 SGHRS and CDR2 YFSETQ. This CDR3 is 19 amino acids long. This CDR3 is CASSLKWMAESSYNSPLHF. Full variable domain (remainder filled in from reference TRBV5-1 and TRBJ1-6): KAGVTQTPRYLIKTRGQQVTLSCSPISGHRSVSWYQQTPGQGLQFLFEYFSETQRNKGNFPGRFSGRQFSNSRSEMNVSTLELGDSALYLCASSLKWMAESSYNSPLHFGNGTRLTVT.

The chain combines TRBV6-5 with TRBJ2-1. The CDR3 runs 13 residues. Per the germline V gene, CDR1 is MNHEY and CDR2 is SVGAGI. CDR3 residues: CASSYKVYNEQFF.

V is TRBV6-1 and J is TRBJ1-2. CDR3 length: 13 amino acids. CDR1 is MNHNS and CDR2 is SASEGT in the germline V gene. CDR3 loop: CASGEGTRYGYTF.

The chain couples TRBV18 to TRBJ2-3. The CDR3 spans 15 residues. Germline CDR1 KGHSH, CDR2 LQKENI. This CDR3 reads CASSPDGLSTDTQYF.

This rearrangement joins TRBV5-1 to TRBJ2-2. The CDR3 is made up of 14 amino acids. Germline V gene lookup returns CDR1 SGHRS and CDR2 YFSETQ. The CDR3 region is CASSQRSGTGELFF.

The J gene is TRBJ2-7, the V gene TRBV5-6; TCRdb calls TRBD2, which cannot be checked without DNA. Germline V gene sequence: CDR1 SGHDT, CDR2 YYEEEE. The CDR3 is 15 residues long. The CDR3 sequence: CASSFTSGRGYEQYF.

The CDR3 protein is CAISESSNWSNQPQHF. V and J are TRBV10-3 and TRBJ1-5. This CDR3 spans 16 amino acids. Germline-derived CDR1 and CDR2 are ENHRY and SYGVKD.

This chain uses TRBV5-1 with TRBJ2-2; TCRdb reports TRBD2, a call that lacks DNA to check it against. The V gene's germline CDR1 is SGHRS and CDR2 YFSETQ. The CDR3 length is 16 residues. CDR3 sequence: CASSSGTSMNTGELFF.

This chain connects TRBV7-2 to TRBJ1-1. The CDR3 is 14 amino acids. CDR1 is SGHTA and CDR2 is FQGNSA in the germline V gene. The CDR3 is CASSLAEGITEAFF.

The chain carries TRBV20-1 and TRBJ2-3; TCRdb returns TRBD1, unconfirmable since there is no DNA. Germline V gives CDR1 DFQATT, CDR2 SNEGSKA (reference sequence). This CDR3 region has 15 residues. The CDR3 region is CSASRGDTSTDTQYF.

The chain carries TRBV6-5 and TRBJ1-6. CDR1 MNHEY and CDR2 SVGAGI come from the germline V gene. The CDR3 covers 16 residues. The CDR3 spells CASSYKGGTYNSPLHF.

The chain has TRBV6-1 and TRBJ2-7; TCRdb gives TRBD2 as the D gene, but with no DNA this cannot be confirmed. The CDR3 covers 13 residues. Germline CDR1 MNHNS, CDR2 SASEGT. This CDR3 is CASKTRRAYEQYF.

The rearrangement joins TRBV20-1 to TRBJ2-5; as DNA is missing, the TRBD2 call by TCRdb cannot be tested. Per germline, CDR1 DFQATT and CDR2 SNEGSKA (reference sequence). The CDR3 covers 14 residues. This CDR3 is CSARRAGVLETQYF.

V and J are TRBV7-2 and TRBJ2-3. Germline assignment: CDR1 SGHTA and CDR2 FQGNSA. The CDR3 has 14 amino acids. Here the CDR3 reads CASSSNSNTDTQYF.